Following are 18 T cell receptor beta chains from one sample sequenced in a study of OX40 agonist ivuxolimab in advanced cancers. Produced via immunoSEQ multiplex PCR; TCRdb's table is partial and in-frame only. The sample includes some 62,000 clones, around 81% of them seen just once. Sequenced here: CD4+ or CD8+ T cells sorted from blood, sampled in a trial of the OX40 agonist ivuxolimab. These receptor sequences come from an adult with an advanced solid tumor such as melanoma, head and neck, liver or kidney cancer.

V gene TRBV5-6 combines with J gene TRBJ1-4; D not resolved. V dropped 0 bases and J dropped 1 base, with 7 bases sitting between them. The CDR3 extends over 15 amino acids. CDR1 is SGHDT and CDR2 is YYEEEE in the germline V gene. This chain's CDR3 is CASSLGTVTNEKLFF. The CDR3 DNA reads TGTGCCAGCAGCTTGGGAACCGTAACTAATGAAAAACTGTTTTTT.

The chain recombines TRBV5-6 with TRBJ2-6; 8 bases are a match to TRBD1. In germline, CDR1 is SGHDT, CDR2 YYEEEE. Unmatched junction bases numbered 7, after V lost 1 base and J lost 4 bases. The CDR3 sequence is 17 residues long. The CDR3 bases are TGTGCCAGCAGCTTGACCCCGACAGGGGCAGGGGCCAACGTCCTGACTTTC. Its protein product is CASSLTPTGAGANVLTF.

CDR3 bases: TGTGCCAGCAGAAGACTAGCGGGGAGCACAGATACGCAGTATTTT. Protein: CASRRLAGSTDTQYF. V gene TRBV28 combines with J gene TRBJ2-3, with 11 bases that match TRBD2. The CDR3 covers 15 residues. After removal of 6 bases from V and 0 bases from J, the junction contained 2 bases not matched to a gene. Germline V gives CDR1 MDHEN, CDR2 SYDVKM. Full variable domain (remainder filled in from reference TRBV28 and TRBJ2-3): DVKVTQSSRYLVKRTGEKVFLECVQDMDHENMFWYRQDPGLGLRLIYFSYDVKMKEKGDIPEGYSVSREKKERFSLILESASTNQTSMYLCASRRLAGSTDTQYFGPGTRLTVL.

The rearrangement uses TRBV6-5 and TRBJ2-5; 8 bases fit TRBD2. Germline-derived CDR1 and CDR2 are MNHEY and SVGAGI. The CDR3 extends over 12 amino acids. With V trimmed by 7 bases and J by 4 bases, 2 bases remained unmatched. The CDR3 region is CASTAGGETQYF. The CDR3 DNA reads TGTGCCAGCACGGCGGGAGGAGAGACCCAGTACTTC.

This rearrangement joins TRBV9 to TRBJ2-7, with 14 bases matching TRBD2. Trimming at V came to 3 bases and at J to 4 bases, leaving 3 bases not matched to a gene. The CDR3 length is 15 residues. From germline, CDR1 is SGDLS and CDR2 YYNGEE. CDR3 residues: CASSAGTSGSYEQYF. CDR3 nucleotide sequence: TGTGCCAGCAGCGCCGGGACTAGCGGGAGTTACGAGCAGTACTTC.

V and J are TRBV28 and TRBJ2-7; D is unresolved. The V end lost 5 bases, the J end lost 2 bases, and 7 bases lay between the germline ends. Per germline, CDR1 MDHEN and CDR2 SYDVKM. CDR3 length equals 12 residues. The CDR3 bases are TGTGCCAGCAGTCTAAGGGCCTACGAGCAGTACTTC. Protein sequence: CASSLRAYEQYF.

The rearrangement links TRBV7-3 to TRBJ2-7; 7 nucleotides match TRBD1. The CDR3 totals 14 residues. Losses at the gene ends were 5 bases for V and 6 bases for J; bases not matched to a gene: 10. Germline CDR1 SGHTA, CDR2 FQGTGA. CDR3 sequence: CASSRADRVGEQYF. The CDR3, as DNA: TGTGCCAGCAGCCGCGCCGACAGGGTCGGCGAGCAGTACTTC.

The sample holds one count of this clone. The chain recombines TRBV5-8 with TRBJ1-5; D gene uncertain. The length of the CDR3 is 16 residues. V was cut by 9 bases and J by 0 bases, with 19 bases left in between. The germline V gene has CDR1 SGHTS and CDR2 YDEGEE. As DNA, the CDR3 is TGTGCCACCCATTTTGAGGGCAGATATAGCAATCAGCCCCAGCATTTT. This sequence encodes CATHFEGRYSNQPQHF.

Only a few counts were recorded for this clone. The chain employs TRBV11-3 and TRBJ2-1; D may be TRBD1 or TRBD2 (5 bases each). CDR1 is SGHNT, CDR2 YENEEA, per germline. This CDR3 comprises 15 residues. V was cut by 3 bases and J by 5 bases, with 14 bases left in between. CDR3 in DNA: TGTGCCAGCAGCTTTATGGGGGAGTCCCACAATGAGCAGTTCTTC. Translation gives CASSFMGESHNEQFF.

The gene calls are TRBV2 and TRBJ2-1; D is possibly TRBD1 (6 bases). The CDR3 is 14 amino acids. Germline CDR1 is SNHLY and CDR2 is FYNNEI. Trimming cost V 6 bases and J 8 bases, with 17 bases left between them. CDR3 protein: CASRGGSTFHEQFF. CDR3 DNA sequence: TGTGCCAGCAGAGGGGGTTCGACCTTCCATGAGCAGTTCTTC.

The chain couples TRBV7-2 to TRBJ2-3; perhaps TRBD2 as D (6 bases). V lost 1 base to trimming and J lost 2 bases, with 10 bases between them. Looked up from germline, CDR1 is SGHTA and CDR2 is FQGNSA. The CDR3 spans 15 residues. In DNA, the CDR3 is TGTGCCAGCAGCTTAGTTAGCGGATTCACAGATACGCAGTATTTT. This translates into CASSLVSGFTDTQYF.

The V call is TRBV19, the J call TRBJ2-1, with a tentative D call TRBD2 (6 bases). With 2 bases removed from V and 7 bases from J, the gap between germline ends came to 9 bases. CDR3 length equals 13 residues. CDR1 and CDR2 from the germline V gene are LNHDA and SQIVND (reference sequence). The CDR3: CASSISGRNEQFF. For the CDR3, the DNA is TGTGCCAGTAGTATAAGTGGGAGGAATGAGCAGTTCTTC.

This rearrangement joins TRBV2 to TRBJ2-1; no clear D gene. V was pared by 6 bases and J by 0 bases, with 9 bases between. CDR3 size: 14 residues. Germline V gene sequence: CDR1 SNHLY, CDR2 FYNNEI. CDR3: CASSPPSSYNEQFF. Here the CDR3 DNA reads TGTGCCAGCAGCCCCCCGAGCTCCTACAATGAGCAGTTCTTC.

The chain is built from TRBV19 and TRBJ2-7; 7 bases align to TRBD1. CDR1 and CDR2 (germline): LNHDA, SQIVND (reference sequence). V lost 7 bases to trimming and J lost 2 bases; unmatched junction nucleotides: 5. CDR3 length equals 13 residues. CDR3 bases: TGTGCCAGTACCGCTACAGGGGCCTACGAGCAGTACTTC. This sequence encodes CASTATGAYEQYF.

The genes are TRBV4-1 and TRBJ2-3; 7 bases agree with TRBD2. The V gene's germline CDR1 is MGHRA and CDR2 YSYEKL. Trimming cost V 0 bases and J 1 base; bases outside gene matches: 4. The CDR3 totals 16 residues. The CDR3 DNA sequence: TGCGCCAGCAGCCAAGATCAGAGCGGGGGCACAGATACGCAGTATTTT. Its protein is CASSQDQSGGTDTQYF.

J is TRBJ2-7 and V is TRBV27, with D unclear. The CDR3 contains 16 residues. From germline, CDR1 is MNHEY and CDR2 SMNVEV (reference sequence). V was shortened by 4 bases and J by 4 bases, with 20 bases between the two germline ends. The CDR3 region has the DNA TGTGCCAGCAGTTCCGCAGCCCCCTTACTGCTTTACGAGCAGTACTTC. As protein: CASSSAAPLLLYEQYF.

A word on this clone: One junction end disagrees with the germline gene, perhaps due to a read error. V usage is TRBV7-7 and J usage is TRBJ2-1; D is tentatively TRBD1 or TRBD2 (5 bases each). Per the germline V gene, CDR1 is SSHAT and CDR2 is FNYEAQ (reference sequence). This CDR3 region has 15 residues. Here the CDR3 DNA reads TGTGCTAGCAGCTTAGCTTTTGGGGGTGGAAATGAGCAGTTCTTC. Translating it yields CASSLAFGGGNEQFF.

The chain has TRBV11-1 and TRBJ2-7, with TRBD2 identical over 8 bases. The CDR3 is made up of 13 amino acids. The V gene's germline CDR1 is SGHAT and CDR2 FQDESV (reference sequence). With 7 bases clipped from V and 6 bases from J, the junction kept 8 bases outside the gene matches. CDR3: CASTLLRGGEQYF. CDR3 bases: TGTGCCAGCACCCTGCTCCGGGGGGGCGAGCAGTACTTC.